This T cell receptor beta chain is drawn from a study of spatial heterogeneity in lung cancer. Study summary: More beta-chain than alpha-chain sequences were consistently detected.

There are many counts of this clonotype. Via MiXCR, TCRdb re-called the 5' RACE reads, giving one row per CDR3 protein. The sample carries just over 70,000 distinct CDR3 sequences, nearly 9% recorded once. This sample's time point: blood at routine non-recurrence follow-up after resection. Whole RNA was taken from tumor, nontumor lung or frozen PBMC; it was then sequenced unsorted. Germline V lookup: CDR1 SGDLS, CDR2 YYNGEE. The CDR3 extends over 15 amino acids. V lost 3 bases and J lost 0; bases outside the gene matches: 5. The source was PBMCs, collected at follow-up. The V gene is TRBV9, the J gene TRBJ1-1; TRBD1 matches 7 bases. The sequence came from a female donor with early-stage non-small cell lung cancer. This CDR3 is CASSAATGLNTEAFF. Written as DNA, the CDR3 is TGTGCCAGCAGCGCGGCGACAGGGTTGAACACTGAAGCTTTCTTT.